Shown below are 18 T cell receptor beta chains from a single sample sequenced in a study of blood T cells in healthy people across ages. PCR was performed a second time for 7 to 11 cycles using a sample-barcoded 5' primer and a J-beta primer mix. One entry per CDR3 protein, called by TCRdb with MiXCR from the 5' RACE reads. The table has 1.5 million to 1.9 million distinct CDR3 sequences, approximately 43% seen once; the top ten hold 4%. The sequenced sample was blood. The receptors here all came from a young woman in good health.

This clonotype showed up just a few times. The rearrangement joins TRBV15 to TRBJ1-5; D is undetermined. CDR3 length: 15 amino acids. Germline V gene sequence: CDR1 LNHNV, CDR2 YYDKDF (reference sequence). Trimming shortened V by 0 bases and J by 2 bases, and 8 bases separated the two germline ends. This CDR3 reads CATSRDLGGNQPQHF. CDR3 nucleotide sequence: TGTGCCACCAGCAGAGATTTGGGCGGCAATCAGCCCCAGCATTTT.

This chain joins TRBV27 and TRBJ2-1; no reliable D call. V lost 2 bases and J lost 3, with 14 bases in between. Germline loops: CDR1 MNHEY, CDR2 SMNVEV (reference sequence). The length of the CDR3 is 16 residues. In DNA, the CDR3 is TGTGCCAGCAGTTTAAGGGCCACCAACTTCTACAATGAGCAGTTCTTC. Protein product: CASSLRATNFYNEQFF.

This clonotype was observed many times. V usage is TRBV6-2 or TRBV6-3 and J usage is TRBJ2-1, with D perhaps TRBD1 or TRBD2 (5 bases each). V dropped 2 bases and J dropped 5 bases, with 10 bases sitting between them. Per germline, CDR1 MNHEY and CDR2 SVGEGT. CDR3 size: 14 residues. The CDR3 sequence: CASSYGGLNNEQFF. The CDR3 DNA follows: TGTGCCAGCAGTTACGGGGGTCTGAACAATGAGCAGTTCTTC.

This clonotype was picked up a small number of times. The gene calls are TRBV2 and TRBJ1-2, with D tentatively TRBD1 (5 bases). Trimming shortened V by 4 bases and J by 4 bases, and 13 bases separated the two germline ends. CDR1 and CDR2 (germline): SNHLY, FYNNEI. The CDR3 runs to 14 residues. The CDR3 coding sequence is TGTGCCAGCAGTGTAATCGGGGCAGTCTATGGCTACACCTTC. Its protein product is CASSVIGAVYGYTF.

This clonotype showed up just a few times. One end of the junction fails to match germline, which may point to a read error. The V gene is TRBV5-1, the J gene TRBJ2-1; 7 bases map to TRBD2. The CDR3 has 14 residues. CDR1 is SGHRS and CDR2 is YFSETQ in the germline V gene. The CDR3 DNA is TGTGCCAGCAGTTTAAGCGGGACGAACAATGAGCAGTTCTTC. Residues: CASSLSGTNNEQFF. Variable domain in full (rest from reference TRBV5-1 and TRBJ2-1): KAGVTQTPRYLIKTRGQQVTLSCSPISGHRSVSWYQQTPGQGLQFLFEYFSETQRNKGNFPGRFSGRQFSNSRSEMNVSTLELGDSALYLCASSLSGTNNEQFFGPGTRLTVL.

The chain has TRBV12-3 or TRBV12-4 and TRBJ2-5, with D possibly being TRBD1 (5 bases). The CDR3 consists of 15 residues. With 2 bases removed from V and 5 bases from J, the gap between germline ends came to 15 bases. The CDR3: CASSLRSGYYETQYF. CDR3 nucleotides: TGTGCCAGCAGTTTAAGGTCAGGGTACTACGAGACCCAGTACTTC.

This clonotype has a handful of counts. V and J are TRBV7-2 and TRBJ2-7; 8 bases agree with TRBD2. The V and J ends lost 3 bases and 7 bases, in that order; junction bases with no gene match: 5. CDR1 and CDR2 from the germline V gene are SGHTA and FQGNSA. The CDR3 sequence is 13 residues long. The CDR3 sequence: CASSFLPGGEQYF. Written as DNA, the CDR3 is TGTGCCAGCAGCTTCCTCCCGGGAGGGGAGCAGTACTTC. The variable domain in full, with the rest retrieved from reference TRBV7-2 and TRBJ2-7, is GAGVSQSPSNKVTEKGKDVELRCDPISGHTALYWYRQSLGQGLEFLIYFQGNSAPDKSGLPSDRFSAERTGGSVSTLTIQRTQQEDSAVYLCASSFLPGGEQYFGPGTRLTVT.

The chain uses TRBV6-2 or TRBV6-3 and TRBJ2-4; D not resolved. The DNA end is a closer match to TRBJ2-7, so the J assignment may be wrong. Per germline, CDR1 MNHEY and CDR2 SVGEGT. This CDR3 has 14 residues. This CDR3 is CASSYSGSFYEQYF. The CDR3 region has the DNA TGTGCCAGCAGTTACTCGGGCAGTTTCTACGAGCAGTACTTC.

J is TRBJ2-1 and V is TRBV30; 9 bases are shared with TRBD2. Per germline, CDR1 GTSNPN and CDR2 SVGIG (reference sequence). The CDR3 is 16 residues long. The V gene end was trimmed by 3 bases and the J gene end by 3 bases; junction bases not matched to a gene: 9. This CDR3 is CAWRVSGGRIYNEQFF. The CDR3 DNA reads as TGTGCCTGGAGGGTTAGCGGGGGCCGAATCTACAATGAGCAGTTCTTC.

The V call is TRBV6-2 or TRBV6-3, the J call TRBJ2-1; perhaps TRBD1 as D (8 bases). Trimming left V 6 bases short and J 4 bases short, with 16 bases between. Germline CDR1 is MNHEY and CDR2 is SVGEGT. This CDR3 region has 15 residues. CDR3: CASRKTGGGYNEQFF. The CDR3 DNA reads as TGTGCCAGCAGAAAAACAGGGGGGGGTTACAATGAGCAGTTCTTC.

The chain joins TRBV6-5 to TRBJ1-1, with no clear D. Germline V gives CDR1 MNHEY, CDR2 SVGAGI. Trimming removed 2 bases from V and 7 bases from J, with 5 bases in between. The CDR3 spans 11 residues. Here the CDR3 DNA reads TGTGCCAGCAGTTACCGCCGTGAAGCTTTCTTT. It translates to CASSYRREAFF.

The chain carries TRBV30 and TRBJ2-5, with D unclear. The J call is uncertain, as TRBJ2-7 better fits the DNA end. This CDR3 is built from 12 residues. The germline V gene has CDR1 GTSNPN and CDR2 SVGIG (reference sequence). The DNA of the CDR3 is TGTGCCTGGAGTATCCAGACCTACGAGCAGTACTTC. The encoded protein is CAWSIQTYEQYF.

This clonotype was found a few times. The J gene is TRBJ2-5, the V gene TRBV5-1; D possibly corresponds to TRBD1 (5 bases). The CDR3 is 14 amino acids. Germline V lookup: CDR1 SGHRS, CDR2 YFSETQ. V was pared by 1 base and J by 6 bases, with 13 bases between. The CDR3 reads CASSLTAGYKTQYF. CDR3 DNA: TGCGCCAGCAGCTTGACCGCAGGGTACAAGACCCAGTACTTC.

This CDR3 is CASSVGDRVLGSNQPQHF. The CDR3 region has the DNA TGTGCCAGCAGCGTAGGGGACAGGGTCCTTGGGAGCAATCAGCCCCAGCATTTT. This rearrangement joins TRBV9 to TRBJ1-5; 9 bases are a match to TRBD1. The CDR3 totals 18 residues. Germline values: CDR1 SGDLS, CDR2 YYNGEE. The J segment lost 1 base and the V segment lost 0 bases, leaving 8 bases of the junction unmatched.

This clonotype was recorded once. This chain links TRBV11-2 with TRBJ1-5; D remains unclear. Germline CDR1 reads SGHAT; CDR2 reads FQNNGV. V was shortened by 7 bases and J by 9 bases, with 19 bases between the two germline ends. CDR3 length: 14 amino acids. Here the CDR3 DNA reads TGTGCCAGCATCATAGACCCTGCGGTCGGGCCCCAGCATTTT. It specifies CASIIDPAVGPQHF. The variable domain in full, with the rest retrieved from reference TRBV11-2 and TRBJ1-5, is EAGVAQSPRYKIIEKRQSVAFWCNPISGHATLYWYQQILGQGPKLLIQFQNNGVVDDSQLPKDRFSAERLKGVDSTLKIQPAKLEDSAVYLCASIIDPAVGPQHFGDGTRLSIL.

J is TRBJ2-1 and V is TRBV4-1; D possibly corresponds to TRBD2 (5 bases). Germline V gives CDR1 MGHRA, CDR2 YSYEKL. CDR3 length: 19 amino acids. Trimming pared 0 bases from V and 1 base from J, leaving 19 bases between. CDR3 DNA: TGCGCCAGCAGCCAAGATCCCCCCGGACTCCTTCCTTCCTACAATGAGCAGTTCTTC. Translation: CASSQDPPGLLPSYNEQFF.

The CDR3 loop reads CASSSRTLGQGSYEQYF. CDR3 nucleotides: TGTGCCAGCAGCTCCCGTACTCTGGGACAGGGGTCCTACGAGCAGTACTTC. The V call is TRBV7-9, the J call TRBJ2-7, with TRBD1 identical over 10 bases. Germline V gene data show CDR1 as SEHNR and CDR2 as FQNEAQ (reference sequence). This CDR3 is 17 amino acids long. Losses at the gene ends were 4 bases for V and 1 base for J; bases not matched to a gene: 10. The whole variable domain, filled in from reference TRBV7-9 and TRBJ2-7, reads DTGVSQNPRHKITKRGQNVTFRCDPISEHNRLYWYRQTLGQGPEFLTYFQNEAQLEKSRLLSDRFSAERPKGSFSTLEIQRTEQGDSAMYLCASSSRTLGQGSYEQYFGPGTRLTVT.

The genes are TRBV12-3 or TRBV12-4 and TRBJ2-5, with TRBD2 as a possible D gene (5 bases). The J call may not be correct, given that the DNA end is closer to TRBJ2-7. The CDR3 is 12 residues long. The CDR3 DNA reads TGTGCCAGCAGTTTATGGAGGTACGAGCAGTACTTC. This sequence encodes CASSLWRYEQYF.